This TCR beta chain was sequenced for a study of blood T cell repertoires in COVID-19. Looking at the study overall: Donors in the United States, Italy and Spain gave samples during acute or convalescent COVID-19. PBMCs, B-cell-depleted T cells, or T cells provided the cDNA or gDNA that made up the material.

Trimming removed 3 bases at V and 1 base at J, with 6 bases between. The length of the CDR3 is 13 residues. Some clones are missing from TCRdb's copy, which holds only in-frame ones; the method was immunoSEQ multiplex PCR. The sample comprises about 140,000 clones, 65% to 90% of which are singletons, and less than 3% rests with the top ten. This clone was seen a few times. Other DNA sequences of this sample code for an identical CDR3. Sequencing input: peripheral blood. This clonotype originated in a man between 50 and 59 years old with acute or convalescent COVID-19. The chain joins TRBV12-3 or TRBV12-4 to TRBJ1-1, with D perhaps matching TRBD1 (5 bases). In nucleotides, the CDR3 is TGTGCCAGCAGTTTGGGGGGGAACACTGAAGCTTTCTTT. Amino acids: CASSLGGNTEAFF.